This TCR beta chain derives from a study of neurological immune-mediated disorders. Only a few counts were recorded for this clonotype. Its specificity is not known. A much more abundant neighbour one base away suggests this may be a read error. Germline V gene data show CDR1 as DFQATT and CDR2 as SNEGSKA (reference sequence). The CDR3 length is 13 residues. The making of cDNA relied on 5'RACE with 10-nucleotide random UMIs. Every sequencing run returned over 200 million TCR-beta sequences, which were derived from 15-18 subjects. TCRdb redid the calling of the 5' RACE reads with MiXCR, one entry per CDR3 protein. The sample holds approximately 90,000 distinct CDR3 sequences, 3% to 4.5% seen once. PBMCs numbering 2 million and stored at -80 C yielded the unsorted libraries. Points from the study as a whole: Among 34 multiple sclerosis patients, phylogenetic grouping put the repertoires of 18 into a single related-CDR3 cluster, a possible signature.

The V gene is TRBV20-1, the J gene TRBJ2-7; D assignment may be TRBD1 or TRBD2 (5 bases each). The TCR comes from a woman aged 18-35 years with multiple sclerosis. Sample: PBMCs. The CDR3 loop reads CSDREGLITGQYF. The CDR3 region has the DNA TGCAGTGATAGAGAGGGGCTCATCACAGGGCAGTACTTC.